This TCR beta chain was documented in a study of blood T cells in healthy people across ages. Findings and caveats of the study: Unsorted PBMC material precluded a definitive naive versus antigen-experienced comparison. Relative to aged donors, long-lived donors carried more naive CD4+ cells and displayed higher diversity.

Per individual sample, total RNA of at least 5 micrograms was extracted. Germline CDR1 MGHRA, CDR2 YSYEKL. The V end was cut by 0 bases, the J end by 3 bases, with 21 bases between. The CDR3 runs 18 residues. In the case of this clonotype: The antigen is unknown.

A J-beta primer mix and a sample-barcoded 5' primer were used in a second PCR of about 7 to 12 cycles. Tags on each cDNA molecule came from a template-switch adaptor with 12 random nucleotides. Using its own MiXCR run on the 5' RACE reads, TCRdb lists one record per CDR3 protein. The sample contains over 1,500,000 distinct CDR3 sequences, roughly two fifths of which appear only once. This receptor was identified in a human donor in good health. Sequenced input: blood. This chain links TRBV4-1 with TRBJ2-7, with a tentative D call TRBD1 (5 bases). CDR3 in amino acids: CASSQDFLSTVEYYEQYF. The CDR3 nucleotides read TGCGCCAGCAGCCAAGACTTCCTCTCGACAGTCGAATACTACGAGCAGTACTTC.